The 28 T cell receptor beta chains presented below share a single source sample, sequenced in a study of human T cells and chemical hapten exposure. Described time point: patch test 1, 2 weeks after DPC sensitization. Treatment specified: therapeutic diphenylcyclopropenone sensitization with weekly scalp DPC. TCRdb itself ran the RACE reads through MiXCR, one entry per CDR3 protein. The data show about 120,000 distinct CDR3 sequences, 9.5% to 13% seen once. This material consisted of whole blood, taken in connection with sensitization to the hapten diphenylcyclopropenone (DPC). The receptors derive from a woman between 45 and 60 years old with alopecia areata. Some clones in this sample may be carry-over from other donors' samples.

This clonotype came up many times. The genes are TRBV6-2 or TRBV6-3 and TRBJ2-3; 8 bases agree with TRBD2. The V gene end was trimmed by 6 bases and the J gene end by 6 bases; junction bases not matched to a gene: 17. The CDR3 runs 17 residues. CDR1 is MNHEY and CDR2 is SVGEGT in the germline V gene. CDR3 sequence: CASRSGGLASFLDTQYF. CDR3 nucleotide sequence: TGTGCCAGCAGATCCGGAGGACTAGCTTCGTTTTTGGATACGCAGTATTTT.

The V and J genes are TRBV28 and TRBJ1-4; D unclear. Between the trimmed V and J ends, which lost 8 bases and 0 bases, there was a span of 7 bases. From germline, CDR1 is MDHEN and CDR2 SYDVKM. This CDR3 has 13 residues. The chain's CDR3 is CASWGTTNEKLFF. For the CDR3, the DNA is TGTGCCAGCTGGGGAACAACTAATGAAAAACTGTTTTTT.

At least ten counts were recorded for this clonotype. The chain links TRBV5-1 to TRBJ2-3; weak D call: TRBD1 (5 bases). V was shortened by 4 bases and J by 1 base, with 13 bases between the two germline ends. Germline V gene data show CDR1 as SGHRS and CDR2 as YFSETQ. The CDR3 runs 15 residues. The CDR3: CASSPPTVRTDTQYF. CDR3 coding DNA: TGCGCCAGCAGCCCACCGACAGTCCGCACAGATACGCAGTATTTT. Based on the CDR3 plus reference TRBV5-1 and TRBJ2-3, the full variable domain is KAGVTQTPRYLIKTRGQQVTLSCSPISGHRSVSWYQQTPGQGLQFLFEYFSETQRNKGNFPGRFSGRQFSNSRSEMNVSTLELGDSALYLCASSPPTVRTDTQYFGPGTRLTVL.

This clonotype was found a few times. J is TRBJ2-1 and V is TRBV29-1, with a tentative D call TRBD2 (6 bases). CDR1 and CDR2 from the germline V gene are SQVTM and ANQGSEA. Trimming stripped 6 bases from V and 0 bases from J, with 15 bases between. This CDR3 spans 15 amino acids. As DNA, the CDR3 is TGCAGCGTCCCCTATGGGGGGAACTCCTACAATGAGCAGTTCTTC. This encodes CSVPYGGNSYNEQFF.

This clonotype was recorded a few times. The chain couples TRBV6-2 or TRBV6-3 to TRBJ2-5; D call uncertain. V shed 6 bases and J shed 1 base, with 9 bases lying between them. Germline values: CDR1 MNHEY, CDR2 SVGEGT. This CDR3 region has 13 residues. CDR3 in amino acids: CASSRPAQETQYF. The DNA for the CDR3 is TGTGCCAGCAGCCGACCAGCCCAAGAGACCCAGTACTTC.

This rearrangement joins TRBV7-2 to TRBJ2-5, with D hard to call. CDR1 SGHTA and CDR2 FQGNSA come from the germline V gene. The CDR3 has 14 residues. V lost 2 bases and J 3 bases, leaving 10 bases between the germline ends. For the CDR3, the DNA is TGTGCCAGCAGCTTATACGCGCCTGAAGAGACCCAGTACTTC. This translates into CASSLYAPEETQYF. The full variable domain, rest sourced from reference TRBV7-2 and TRBJ2-5, is GAGVSQSPSNKVTEKGKDVELRCDPISGHTALYWYRQSLGQGLEFLIYFQGNSAPDKSGLPSDRFSAERTGGSVSTLTIQRTQQEDSAVYLCASSLYAPEETQYFGPGTRLLVL.

This clonotype showed up just a few times. J is TRBJ2-3 and V is TRBV7-2, with 11 bases lining up with TRBD2. In germline, CDR1 is SGHTA, CDR2 FQGNSA. J was trimmed by 0 bases and V by 3 bases; bases with no gene match: 8. The CDR3 runs to 18 residues. CDR3 sequence (DNA): TGTGCCAGCAGCTTTAGGGTGACTAGCGGGGCTAGCACAGATACGCAGTATTTT. Translating it yields CASSFRVTSGASTDTQYF.

A few counts support this clonotype. The chain has TRBV28 and TRBJ2-7, with D hard to call. V lost 3 bases, J lost 1 base, and 10 bases lay in between. CDR3 length: 14 amino acids. CDR1 is MDHEN and CDR2 is SYDVKM in the germline V gene. The CDR3, as DNA: TGTGCCAGCAGTTTTAGGTCGGTTTCCTACGAGCAGTACTTC. This gives the protein CASSFRSVSYEQYF.

CDR3 region: CATSDLDGGDYNEQFF. The CDR3 DNA reads as TGTGCCACCAGTGATTTGGACGGGGGAGATTACAATGAGCAGTTCTTC. This sequence joins TRBV24-1 and TRBJ2-1; a possible D gene is TRBD2 (6 bases). V lost 0 bases to trimming and J lost 4 bases, with 12 bases between them. CDR1 and CDR2 from the germline V gene are KGHDR and SFDVKD. The CDR3 has 16 amino acids.

This clonotype was detected only a few times. The rearrangement uses TRBV6-5 and TRBJ2-7, with a weak D call TRBD1 (7 bases). V was shortened by 6 bases and J by 3 bases, with 15 bases between the two germline ends. Germline V gene lookup returns CDR1 MNHEY and CDR2 SVGAGI. CDR3 length: 14 amino acids. The CDR3 DNA follows: TGTGCCAGCAGCCCCCAGGGGGGAGTCTACGAGCAGTACTTC. This codes for CASSPQGGVYEQYF.

This clonotype showed up many times. The chain employs TRBV5-1 and TRBJ1-1; D ambiguous. Germline V lookup: CDR1 SGHRS, CDR2 YFSETQ. The germline V and J ends were trimmed by 2 bases and 0 bases, with 8 bases remaining between them. CDR3 length: 14 amino acids. In DNA form, the CDR3 reads TGCGCCAGCAGCTTATACAGCATGAACACTGAAGCTTTCTTT. This encodes CASSLYSMNTEAFF.

V gene TRBV24-1 combines with J gene TRBJ1-5; D call uncertain. Germline CDR1 and CDR2: KGHDR and SFDVKD. The CDR3 is 13 amino acids. V dropped 9 bases and J dropped 2 bases, with 10 bases sitting between them. The CDR3 DNA follows: TGTGCCACCGCTATCCGGGGCAATCAGCCCCAGCATTTT. Translation: CATAIRGNQPQHF.

This clonotype was seen more than once but under ten times. This chain joins TRBV7-8 and TRBJ1-5; a weak D match, TRBD1 (6 bases). The V end lost 1 base, the J end lost 4 bases, and 11 bases lay between the germline ends. CDR3 size: 15 residues. Germline-derived CDR1 and CDR2 are SGHVS and FQNEAQ. The DNA for the CDR3 is TGTGCCAGCAGCTTAGGGACAGTCGGTAATCAGCCCCAGCATTTT. It encodes CASSLGTVGNQPQHF.

The chain links TRBV5-1 to TRBJ2-1; the D gene is possibly TRBD1 (5 bases). V lost 4 bases and J 6 bases, leaving 8 bases between the germline ends. This CDR3 contains 12 residues. Per germline, CDR1 SGHRS and CDR2 YFSETQ. The CDR3 DNA follows: TGCGCCAGCAGCCCAGGGATCAATGAGCAGTTCTTC. Translating it yields CASSPGINEQFF.

The sample holds a few counts of this clonotype. The V gene is TRBV29-1, the J gene TRBJ1-5; 7 bases agree with TRBD1. V shed 4 bases, J shed 0 bases, and the junction held 9 bases outside the gene matches. CDR3 length equals 16 residues. From germline, CDR1 is SQVTM and CDR2 ANQGSEA. CDR3 DNA sequence: TGCAGCGTTGGAGGGACAGACACATATAGCAATCAGCCCCAGCATTTT. Translation: CSVGGTDTYSNQPQHF.

This chain links TRBV12-2 with TRBJ1-1; TRBD1 is taken as the D call from the table, unchecked against the DNA. TRBV12-2 is a known pseudogene. The CDR3 sequence is 22 residues long. The CDR3 spells CASRLPRDSYFHSPWTNTEAFF. The CDR3 bases are TGTGCAAGTCGCTTACCGCGGGACAGTTATTTCCATTCTCCCTGGACGAACACTGAAGCTTTCTTT.

This clonotype has a count of ten or more. The V and J genes are TRBV5-4 and TRBJ1-5; weak D call: TRBD1 (5 bases). Trimming pared 4 bases from V and 2 bases from J, leaving 16 bases between. Per the germline V gene, CDR1 is SGHNT and CDR2 is YYREEE (reference sequence). The CDR3 has 16 residues. This chain's CDR3 is CASSGGPPGGNQPQHF. The CDR3 DNA is TGTGCCAGCAGCGGCGGACCCCCGGGGGGCAATCAGCCCCAGCATTTT.

This clonotype was recorded many times. This chain links TRBV28 with TRBJ2-3, with 7 bases aligning to TRBD2. The CDR3 length is 13 residues. With V trimmed by 6 bases and J by 2 bases, 2 bases remained unmatched. Germline V gene data show CDR1 as MDHEN and CDR2 as SYDVKM. The CDR3 reads CASSGGYTDTQYF. The CDR3 DNA reads TGTGCCAGCAGCGGGGGGTACACAGATACGCAGTATTTT.

The chain recombines TRBV4-2 with TRBJ1-5; D gene unclear. The CDR3 length is 14 residues. Deletions cut 1 base from V and 3 bases from J, with 7 bases between. Germline V lookup: CDR1 LGHNA, CDR2 YNFKEQ. The CDR3 protein is CASSQGGNNQPQHF. The CDR3 bases are TGTGCCAGCAGCCAAGGGGGTAACAATCAGCCCCAGCATTTT.

This chain joins TRBV7-6 and TRBJ2-1, with unresolved D. This CDR3 contains 15 residues. From germline, CDR1 is SGHVS and CDR2 FNYEAQ. With 1 base removed from V and 4 bases from J, the gap between germline ends came to 11 bases. The CDR3 protein is CASSLELGKYNEQFF. In nucleotides, the CDR3 is TGTGCCAGCAGCTTAGAGCTTGGGAAATACAATGAGCAGTTCTTC.

The chain carries TRBV10-2 and TRBJ2-7; 7 positions match TRBD1. The CDR3 extends over 14 amino acids. The germline CDR1 and CDR2 sequences are WSHSY and SAAADI. Trimming removed 6 bases from V and 0 bases from J; junction bases left unmatched: 5. The CDR3 loop reads CASRGQQISYEQYF. DNA for the CDR3: TGCGCCAGCAGGGGACAGCAAATCTCCTACGAGCAGTACTTC.

This clonotype was seen just once. V is TRBV7-2 and J is TRBJ2-2; no firm D call. Trimming pared 1 base from V and 3 bases from J, leaving 9 bases between. The CDR3 length is 15 residues. Germline lookup yields CDR1 SGHTA and CDR2 FQGNSA. The CDR3 DNA sequence: TGTGCCAGCAGCTTAGAGGGATGGTACACCGGGGAGCTGTTTTTT. Residues: CASSLEGWYTGELFF.

This clonotype has just a few counts. This chain links TRBV12-3 or TRBV12-4 with TRBJ2-1; D gene uncertain. The CDR3 length is 12 residues. The V end lost 6 bases, the J end lost 6 bases, and 9 bases lay between the germline ends. DNA of the CDR3: TGTGCCAGCAGCCATTTGGTCAATGAGCAGTTCTTC. It translates to CASSHLVNEQFF.

This clonotype was detected many times. The J gene is TRBJ1-1, the V gene TRBV18; D remains ambiguous. The V gene's germline CDR1 is KGHSH and CDR2 LQKENI. The CDR3 has 15 amino acids. Trimming pared 1 base from V and 1 base from J, leaving 10 bases between. The CDR3 sequence is CASSPREVANTEAFF. The DNA for the CDR3 is TGTGCCAGCTCACCACGGGAGGTTGCGAACACTGAAGCTTTCTTT.

The chain carries TRBV20-1 and TRBJ1-2; D is unclear. CDR1 and CDR2 (germline): DFQATT, SNEGSKA (reference sequence). The CDR3 extends over 11 amino acids. V lost 2 bases to trimming and J lost 8 bases, with 9 bases between them. The CDR3 reads CSARSITGYTF. CDR3 bases: TGCAGTGCTAGATCTATTACGGGCTACACCTTC.

In its sample, this clonotype was seen a few times. The rearrangement links TRBV7-2 to TRBJ1-2; D not certain. There are 13 residues in the CDR3. V lost 1 base to trimming and J lost 6 bases, with 9 bases between them. Germline V lookup: CDR1 SGHTA, CDR2 FQGNSA. The CDR3 sequence is CASSLEYGNGYTF. As DNA, the CDR3 is TGTGCCAGCAGCTTAGAATACGGAAATGGCTACACCTTC.

The table lists this clonotype with many counts. The chain has TRBV12-3 or TRBV12-4 and TRBJ2-2; TRBD1 aligns across 7 bases. The trim removed 7 bases at V and 8 bases at J, leaving 7 bases unmatched. The CDR3 extends over 13 amino acids. The CDR3 DNA is TGTGCCAGCATTAGAGACAGGGCTGGGGAGCTGTTTTTT. Its translation is CASIRDRAGELFF.

The chain employs TRBV6-1 and TRBJ2-1, with 9 bases aligning to TRBD2. The CDR3 runs 15 residues. V was clipped by 4 bases and J by 0 bases; unmatched bases: 1. Germline V gene sequence: CDR1 MNHNS, CDR2 SASEGT. As DNA, the CDR3 is TGTGCCAGCAGTGGACTAGCGGACTCCTACAATGAGCAGTTCTTC. Amino acid sequence: CASSGLADSYNEQFF.